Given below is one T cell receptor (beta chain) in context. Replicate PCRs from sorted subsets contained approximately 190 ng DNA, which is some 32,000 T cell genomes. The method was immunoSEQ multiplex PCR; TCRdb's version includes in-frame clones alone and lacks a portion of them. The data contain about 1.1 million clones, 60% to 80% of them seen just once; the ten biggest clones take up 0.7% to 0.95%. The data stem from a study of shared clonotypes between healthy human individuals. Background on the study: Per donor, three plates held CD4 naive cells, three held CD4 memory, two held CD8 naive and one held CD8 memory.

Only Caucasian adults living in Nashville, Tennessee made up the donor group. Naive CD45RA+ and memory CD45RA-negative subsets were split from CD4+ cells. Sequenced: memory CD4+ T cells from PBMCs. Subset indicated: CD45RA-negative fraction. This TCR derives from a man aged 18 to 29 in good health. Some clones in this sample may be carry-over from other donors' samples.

The CDR3: CASSPPTSGSLREQYF. The CDR3 region has the DNA TGCGCCAGCAGCCCACCTACTAGCGGGAGTTTACGCGAGCAGTACTTC. The chain couples TRBV5-1 to TRBJ2-7; 11 bases are shared with TRBD2. This CDR3 is built from 16 residues. Germline CDR1 is SGHRS and CDR2 is YFSETQ. The J segment lost 6 bases and the V segment lost 4 bases, leaving 12 bases of the junction unmatched. Looking up the rest from reference TRBV5-1 and TRBJ2-7 gives the full variable domain: KAGVTQTPRYLIKTRGQQVTLSCSPISGHRSVSWYQQTPGQGLQFLFEYFSETQRNKGNFPGRFSGRQFSNSRSEMNVSTLELGDSALYLCASSPPTSGSLREQYFGPGTRLTVT.